What follows describes a single T cell receptor beta chain. This receptor's antigen is unknown. The sample holds no much larger clone one base away, and base qualities are not on file. In total, more than 500 healthy bone marrow donors made up the cohort. All cohort members were sampled while nominally healthy, although unrecorded immune exposures were likely present. The donor was CMV seronegative and was included in the group of approximately 350 seronegative cohort members. Every donor gave a peripheral blood sample, and the peripheral blood mononuclear cells from that sample were used for TCR beta sequencing. The Qiagen DNeasy Blood Extraction Kit was used to extract genomic DNA from the blood cell samples. Including cysteine and phenylalanine, the CDR3 has 16 amino acids. The kept DNA is CDR3 alone, 48 bases in frame from the first base. CDR1 and CDR2, per the germline V gene (reference sequence), are SEHNR and FQNEAQ. V is trimmed back by 1 base and J by 4 bases, and the junction contains 7 bases that no gene match accounts for.

The library was prepared using the immunoSEQ multiplex PCR assay. The multiplex PCR relied on a mix of 60 forward primers for TCR Vbeta segments and 13 reverse primers for TCR Jbeta segments. The CDR3 region of rearranged TCR beta genes was amplified from genomic DNA by a multiplex PCR assay. Amplified TCR beta libraries were sequenced as 87-base-pair reads on the Illumina HiSeq System. In the original analysis: A later analysis tallied 75 million to 85 million unique TCR beta chains across the 666 repertoires, and approximately 11 million of those chains were shared by two or more donors. A nearest-neighbor algorithm error-corrected the raw reads and collapsed the reads into unique sequences, merging closely related sequences to remove PCR and sequencing errors. To assign V, D and J gene segments, CDR3 sequences were aligned to IMGT reference sequences. For a sequence to be retained, a match of at least six nucleotides to both a V gene segment and a J gene segment was required. A rearrangement was called productive if the CDR3 had no stop codons and remained in frame with V and J, and every other rearrangement was called non-productive. CDR3 was defined according to IMGT convention as the region running from the second conserved V-encoded cysteine to the conserved J-encoded phenylalanine. The earlier analysis of some 540 of the donors excluded any sequence lacking an unambiguous match to a single V gene segment. In an earlier analysis of several hundred of the donors, V segments were called functional above 56.7% productive rearrangements and were called segregating when the between-donor standard deviation exceeded 5%. A statistical classification framework was built for diagnosing cytomegalovirus status from the catalog of TCR beta chain sequences. In a later analysis, V and J genes were assigned by comparing TCR nucleotide sequences against IMGT/GENE-DB human TR gene sequences. Using the TCRdist pipeline, a later analysis assigned CDR3 sequences along with most-parsimonious VDJ recombination scenarios. A later analysis defined each TCR beta chain by its CDR3 amino acid sequence plus V-gene family, and excluded reads lacking a unique V-gene family. A later analysis removed 592 highly shared, low-generation-probability nucleotide sequences to deal with suspected cross-contamination and a sequencing artifact. In a later analysis, a clonal expansion index for each public chain was calculated from normalized within-repertoire ranks of inferred template counts. Generation probabilities in a later analysis came from a VDJ recombination model fitted to out-of-frame rearrangements, and those results were checked against IGoR. In a later analysis, hypergeometric tests were used to score TCR-TCR, TCR-HLA and TCR-CMV co-occurrence, with a repertoire-size bias correction applied to TCR pairs. In a later analysis, false discovery rates were estimated by permuting HLA or CMV assignments 20 times. A later analysis grouped co-occurring TCRs with DBSCAN, adding TCRdist sequence similarity when clustering within HLA-allele-positive subsets. Co-occurrence clustering excluded repertoires with fewer than 30,000 or more than 120,000 public chains, plus five with anomalous nucleotide sharing. Imported from immuneACCESS, the table was reduced by TCRdb to in-frame sequences with V and J called. These copies leave out some clones; in studies compared against another copy, an unresolved V gene accounts for under half, and the cause of the remainder is not known. V and J calls plus clone size are reproduced from that table; the DNA served to infer D and trimming. For this sample there are more than 85,000 clones; about 83% appear just once. The biggest ten clones account for 5% to 6.5% of the sample.

This sample is part of a study of cytomegalovirus exposure and HLA in healthy donors (dated by TCRdb to about 2017). Study-wide context: In an earlier analysis of fewer than 750 of the donors, 250 to 300 Gb of sequence data and just under 120 million unique TCR beta sequences from roughly 180 million T cells were reported. About 320 gigabases of sequencing data and approximately 85 million unique TCR sequences were included in an early release covering about 700 HLA-typed donors. The genetic ancestry cluster associated with self-reported Caucasian donors included about 81% of the 300 to 450 genotyped donors. The aim of the study was to test whether cataloging public T cell receptors could identify signatures of past pathogen exposure. The T cell repertoires of 550 to 850 subjects were profiled by immunosequencing and related to cytomegalovirus serostatus. In addition to the first cohort of roughly 700 subjects, a separate validation cohort of under 150 different subjects was used. To predict cytomegalovirus infection status, the study brought together high-throughput TCR immunosequencing, statistical association of individual TCRs with disease status, and machine learning. To study patterns of TCR occurrence, a later analysis re-analyzed previously published TCR beta repertoires from 600 to 750 donors and added high-resolution HLA genotyping. In the later analysis, no new phenotypic data were used to find candidate immune exposures; instead, reliance was placed on TCR beta sequences and their occurrence across donors. An earlier analysis of more than 450 of the donors used high-throughput TCR beta sequencing to judge whether each TCR beta V gene segment behaved as functional or pseudogenic. Alongside the repertoire data, information on donor age, sex, ethnicity and CMV serostatus was compiled. Genome-wide SNP genotypes for about three fifths of the roughly 670 donors were used in a later genetic analysis, which treated that subset as a discovery cohort. All discovery cohort repertoires had been generated on a single sequencing platform. Class I and class II HLA loci were covered by the typing at four-digit resolution. Typing coverage varied by locus: roughly 629-630 donors for A, B, C, DRB1 and DQB1; some 520 for DQA1; 600 to 610 for DPA1; about 450 for DPB1. Because of strong linkage in the cohort, roughly five DR-DQ haplotypes were treated as single units for association and clustering. On average, approximately 250,000 unique TCR beta nucleotide sequences were sequenced per donor among roughly 430 genotyped donors of the cohort, with about 19% of those sequences being non-productive.

The paper's findings and limits, for the study overall: According to a later analysis, TCR association rates differed among HLA loci, with DRB1 alleles showing the most associated TCRs and HLA-C alleles showing the fewest. A few of the identified cytomegalovirus-associated TCR beta chains were confirmed in vitro to be specific for cytomegalovirus antigens. Most TCR sequences were seen in very few donors, while some public TCRs were found in many individuals. A later analysis found that most CMV-associated TCR beta chains appeared HLA-restricted, with HLA associations seemingly driven largely by CMV exposure. Presence/absence analyses assumed roughly uniform sequencing depth across donors, an assumption that may not hold. An association between a missense DCLRE1C variant and V-gene and J-gene trimming of TCR beta chains was found in a later genetic analysis and replicated in an independent cohort. The authors suggested that the approach could potentially be extended to other disease states and immunological phenotypes. A later analysis associated some 17,000 TCR beta sequences with specific HLA alleles at a false discovery rate of 0.05. A later analysis reported that several top co-occurrence clusters appeared linked to parvovirus B19, influenza, CMV and Epstein-Barr virus. In both the original and validation cohorts, the classifier was reported to diagnose cytomegalovirus status with high specificity and sensitivity. In the study, around 160 TCR beta chains were listed as associated with cytomegalovirus. In a later analysis, HLA-associated TCR beta chains were found to be more clonally expanded and to have lower generation probabilities than equally common non-associated chains. An earlier analysis of around 500 of the donors showed that most TCR beta V segments appeared in productive rearrangements either about 90% or about 30% of the time, which broadly matched IMGT annotations. A cluster of highly shared sequence variants was judged likely to be a technical artifact of the sequencing pipeline. Linkage disequilibrium might explain the correlated functional status among segregating V segments, but an unknown experimental factor could not be ruled out. HLA typing was unavailable for some donors at each locus, so association tests used only the typed subset. The cohort was sequenced for TCR beta chains only, and without alpha or paired-chain data the features that could be detected were limited. The 87-base-pair reads could not distinguish some IMGT-functional V segments, including TRBV6-2 and TRBV6-3, so those segments were excluded. According to a later genetic analysis, donors in an Asian-associated ancestry cluster had fewer N-insertions in productive TCRs than the approximately 650-donor mean. Assigning TCR associations to individual alleles was difficult when HLA alleles, especially DR and DQ, strongly co-occurred. A further reported finding was that TCR beta sequences accurately predicted the HLA-A and HLA-B alleles for most subjects in the first cohort. Over 15 rarely observed V segments, including chromosome 9 orphons, were excluded from the earlier analysis of approximately 500 of the donors because counts were too low. Immune exposure information for the cohort was limited to CMV serostatus.

Sequencing was done on a sample of PBMCs. The V and J genes are TRBV7-9 and TRBJ2-7, with 10 bases aligning to TRBD2. This TCR came from a man between 18 and 35 years old in good health and CMV-seronegative. The nucleotide sequence reads as follows: TGTGCCAGCAGCTTAGAGGGGACTAGCGTTACATACGAGCAGTACTTC. It translates to CASSLEGTSVTYEQYF.